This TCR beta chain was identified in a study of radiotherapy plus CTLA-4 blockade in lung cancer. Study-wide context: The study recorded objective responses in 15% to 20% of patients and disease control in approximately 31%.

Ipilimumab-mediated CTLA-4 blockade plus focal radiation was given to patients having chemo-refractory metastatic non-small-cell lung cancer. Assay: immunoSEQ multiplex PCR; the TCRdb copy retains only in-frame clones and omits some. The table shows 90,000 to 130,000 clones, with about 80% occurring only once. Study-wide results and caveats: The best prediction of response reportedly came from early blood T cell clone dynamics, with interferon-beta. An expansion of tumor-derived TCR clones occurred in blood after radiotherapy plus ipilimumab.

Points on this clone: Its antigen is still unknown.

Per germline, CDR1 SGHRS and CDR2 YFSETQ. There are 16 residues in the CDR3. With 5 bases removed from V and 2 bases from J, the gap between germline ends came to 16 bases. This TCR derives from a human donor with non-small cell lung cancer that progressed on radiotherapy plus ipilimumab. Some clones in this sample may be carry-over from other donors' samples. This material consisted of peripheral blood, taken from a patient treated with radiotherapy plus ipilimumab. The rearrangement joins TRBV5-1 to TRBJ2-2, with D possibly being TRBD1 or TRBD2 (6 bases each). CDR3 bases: TGCGCCAGCAGAGCCCTCGGGGGCGGAAACACCGGGGAGCTGTTTTTT. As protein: CASRALGGGNTGELFF. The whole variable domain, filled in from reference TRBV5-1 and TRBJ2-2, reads KAGVTQTPRYLIKTRGQQVTLSCSPISGHRSVSWYQQTPGQGLQFLFEYFSETQRNKGNFPGRFSGRQFSNSRSEMNVSTLELGDSALYLCASRALGGGNTGELFFGEGSRLTVL.